This section outlines one TCR beta chain sequence together with its context. The data were obtained in a study of tumor T cells in aggressive B-cell lymphoma. Clones were read by immunoSEQ multiplex PCR, and TCRdb kept only the in-frame ones, dropping some. In the table there are around 6,300 clones, 88% of which are singletons. Germline CDR1 reads LNHDA; CDR2 reads SQIVND (reference sequence). The CDR3 contains 14 residues. Trimming cost V 6 bases and J 3 bases, with 15 bases left between them. Material for sequencing was tumor tissue. The clonotype originates from an adult with diffuse large B cell lymphoma. Some clones in this sample may be carry-over from other donors' samples. V usage is TRBV19 and J usage is TRBJ2-7, with a weak D call TRBD1 (5 bases). CDR3 DNA sequence: TGTGCCAGTAGCCTCAGGTCACAGGACTACGAGCAGTACTTC. Translation gives CASSLRSQDYEQYF.